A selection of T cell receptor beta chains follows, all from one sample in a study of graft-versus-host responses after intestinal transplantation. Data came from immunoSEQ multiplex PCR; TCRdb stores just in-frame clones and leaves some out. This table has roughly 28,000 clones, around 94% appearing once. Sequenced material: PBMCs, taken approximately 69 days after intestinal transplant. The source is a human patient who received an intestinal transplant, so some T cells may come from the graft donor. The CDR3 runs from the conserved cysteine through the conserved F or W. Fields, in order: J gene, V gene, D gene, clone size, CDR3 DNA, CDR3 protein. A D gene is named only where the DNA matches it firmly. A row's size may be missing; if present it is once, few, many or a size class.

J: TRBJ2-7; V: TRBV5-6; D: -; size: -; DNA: TGTGCCAGCAGCTTGGTGGGGGCTTTCTACGAGCAGTACTTC; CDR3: CASSLVGAFYEQYF
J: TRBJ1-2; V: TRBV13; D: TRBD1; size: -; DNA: TGTGCCAGCAGCTTCCAACAGGGGATAGGGTATGGCTACACCTTC; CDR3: CASSFQQGIGYGYTF
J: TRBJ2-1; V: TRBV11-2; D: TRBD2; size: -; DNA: TGTGCCAGCAGCTCCCGACTAGCGGGAGTCTTCAATGAGCAGTTCTTC; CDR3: CASSSRLAGVFNEQFF
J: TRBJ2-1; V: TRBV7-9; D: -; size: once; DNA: TGTGCCAGCAACCGCGTCCTCCCCTACAATGAGCAGTTCTTC; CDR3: CASNRVLPYNEQFF
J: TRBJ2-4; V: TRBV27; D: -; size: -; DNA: TGTGCCAGCAGTACGAATCGGGGCAAAAACATTCAGTACTTC; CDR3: CASSTNRGKNIQYF
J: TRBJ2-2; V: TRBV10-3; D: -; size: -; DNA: TGTGCCATCAGTGTGGGGACATCGAACACCGGGGAGCTGTTTTTT; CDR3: CAISVGTSNTGELFF
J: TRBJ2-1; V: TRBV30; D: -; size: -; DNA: TGTGCCTGGAACCCGGGACCCAACAATGAGCAGTTCTTC; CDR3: CAWNPGPNNEQFF
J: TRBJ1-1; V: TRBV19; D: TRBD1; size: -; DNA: TGTGCCAGTAAACCGGACAGGCCGAACACTGAAGCTTTCTTT; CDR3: CASKPDRPNTEAFF
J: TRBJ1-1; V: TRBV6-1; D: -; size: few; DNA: TGTGCCAGCAGTGAATGGAGAGTCCCGATACCCTTGAACACTGAAGCTTTCTTT; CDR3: CASSEWRVPIPLNTEAFF
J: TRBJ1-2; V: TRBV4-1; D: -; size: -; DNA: TGCGCCAGCAGCCAAGATCGGGGAAACTATGGCTACACCTTC; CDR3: CASSQDRGNYGYTF
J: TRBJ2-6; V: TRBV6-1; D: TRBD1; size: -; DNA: TGTGCCAGCAGTGAAAAGGGGGCTAAAGTAACTGGGGCCAACGTCCTGACTTTC; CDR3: CASSEKGAKVTGANVLTF
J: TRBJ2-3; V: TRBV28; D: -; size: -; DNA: TGTGCCAGCAAGGGAGGGGGAGCAGATACGCAGTATTTT; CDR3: CASKGGGADTQYF
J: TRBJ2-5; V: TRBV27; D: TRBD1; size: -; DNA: TGTGCCAGCAGGGAAGGGGGGACAGGGGGTTTGACTTGGGAGACCCAGTACTTC; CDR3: CASREGGTGGLTWETQYF
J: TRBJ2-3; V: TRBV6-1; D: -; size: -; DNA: TGTGCCAGCAGTGACAGGGCGGATACGCAGTATTTT; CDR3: CASSDRADTQYF
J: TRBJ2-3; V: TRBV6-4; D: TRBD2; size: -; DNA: TGTGCCAGCAGTGAAGCGGGGGCCACAGATACGCAGTATTTT; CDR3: CASSEAGATDTQYF
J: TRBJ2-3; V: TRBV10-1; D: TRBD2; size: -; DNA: TGCGCCAGCAGCGGGACTAGTGCTCCAGATACGCAGTATTTT; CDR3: CASSGTSAPDTQYF
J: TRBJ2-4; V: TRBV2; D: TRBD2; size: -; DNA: TGTGCCAGCAGTAAAACCGGGACTAGCGGGGAAAAAAACATTCAGTACTTC; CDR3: CASSKTGTSGEKNIQYF
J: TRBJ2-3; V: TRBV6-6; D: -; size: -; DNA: TGTGCCAGCAGTTATTTGGGGGGGCTCAACGCGGATACGCAGTATTTT; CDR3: CASSYLGGLNADTQYF
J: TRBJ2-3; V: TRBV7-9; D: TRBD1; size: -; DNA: TGTGCCAGCAGCTTAGTACAGGGGTCAGATACGCAGTATTTT; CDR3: CASSLVQGSDTQYF
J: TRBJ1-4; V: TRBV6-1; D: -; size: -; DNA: TGTGCCAGCAGTGAATGGAAGTATGCAACTAATGAAAAACTGTTTTTT; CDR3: CASSEWKYATNEKLFF
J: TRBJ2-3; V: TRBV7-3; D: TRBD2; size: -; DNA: TGTGCCAGCAGCTTAACCAGCGGGGGGGGCACCCGTACGCAGTATTTT; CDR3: CASSLTSGGGTRTQYF
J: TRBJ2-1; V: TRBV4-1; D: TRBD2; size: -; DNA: TGCGCCAGCAGGGCCTCGGCTAGCGGGAGATCTAGGCACAATGAGCAGTTCTTC; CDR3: CASRASASGRSRHNEQFF
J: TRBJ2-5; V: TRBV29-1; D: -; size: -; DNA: TGCAGCGCTTGGGGTGCGACCCAAGAGACCCAGTACTTC; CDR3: CSAWGATQETQYF
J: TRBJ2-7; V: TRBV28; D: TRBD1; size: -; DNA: TGTGCCAGCAGTTCGGGACAGGGGGCACCCTACGAGCAGTACTTC; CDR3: CASSSGQGAPYEQYF
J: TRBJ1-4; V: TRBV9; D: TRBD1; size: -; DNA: TGTGCCAGCAGCGGGACAGGGAACGAAAAACTGTTTTTT; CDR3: CASSGTGNEKLFF
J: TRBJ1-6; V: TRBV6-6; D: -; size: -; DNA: TGTGCCAGCAGACACCCCCAGGGCGTCTATAATTCACCCCTCCACTTT; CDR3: CASRHPQGVYNSPLHF
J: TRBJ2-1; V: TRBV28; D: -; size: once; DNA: TGTGCCAGCAGTCTCAGGGTAGCCTACAATGAGCAGTTCTTC; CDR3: CASSLRVAYNEQFF
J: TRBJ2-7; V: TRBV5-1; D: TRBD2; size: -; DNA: TGCGCCAGCAGCTTGGCCGGTAGCGGGGGTTCCTACGAGCAGTACTTC; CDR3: CASSLAGSGGSYEQYF
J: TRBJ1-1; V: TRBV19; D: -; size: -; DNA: TGTGCCAGTAGTATAGGCAGAAACACTGAAGCTTTCTTT; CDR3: CASSIGRNTEAFF
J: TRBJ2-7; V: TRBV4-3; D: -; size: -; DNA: TGCGCCAGCAGCCAAGATTTGATGGGGAGCTCCTACGAGCAGTACTTC; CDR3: CASSQDLMGSSYEQYF
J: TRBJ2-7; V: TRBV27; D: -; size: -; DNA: TGTGCCAGCAGTTTATCGGGGGCATACGAGCAGTGCTTC; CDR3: CASSLSGAYEQCF
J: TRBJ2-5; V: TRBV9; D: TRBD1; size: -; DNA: TGTGCCAGCAGCGAGTCGGACAGGGGGCGGGAGACCCAGTACTTC; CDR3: CASSESDRGRETQYF
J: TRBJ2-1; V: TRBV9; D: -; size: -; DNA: TGTGCCAGCAGCACCATGGGGTCTGAGGGGGATGAGCAGTTCTTC; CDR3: CASSTMGSEGDEQFF